The 20 T cell receptor beta chains reported below all come from one sample, sequenced in a study of control samples from healthy donors and cancer patients. TCRdb keeps only in-frame clones here, not all; method: immunoSEQ multiplex PCR. The sample includes around 120,000 clones, about 94% seen only once; the top ten take 3.6%. Sequencing was performed on blood. These receptors came from a man in his thirties or forties in good health.

This clone was counted once. This chain links TRBV27 with TRBJ2-7; 7 bases match TRBD2. Germline CDR1 reads MNHEY; CDR2 reads SMNVEV (reference sequence). Trimming at V came to 3 bases and at J to 7 bases, leaving 6 bases not matched to a gene. The CDR3 spans 13 residues. CDR3 sequence (DNA): TGTGCCAGCAGTTTGTCTAGCGGCTCGGAGCAGTACTTC. Translation gives CASSLSSGSEQYF.

This chain links TRBV30 with TRBJ1-6, with D maybe TRBD1 (5 bases). V lost 0 bases to trimming and J lost 6 bases, with 6 bases between them. Germline CDR1 reads GTSNPN; CDR2 reads SVGIG (reference sequence). The CDR3 consists of 13 residues. This CDR3 reads CAWSVQVNSPLHF. The CDR3, as DNA: TGTGCCTGGAGTGTACAGGTTAATTCACCCCTCCACTTT.

The chain recombines TRBV5-1 with TRBJ1-1; the match to TRBD1 covers 7 bases. This CDR3 has 15 residues. From germline, CDR1 is SGHRS and CDR2 YFSETQ. After removal of 0 bases from V and 2 bases from J, the junction contained 4 bases not matched to a gene. The CDR3 reads CASSLVTGVNTEAFF. CDR3 DNA sequence: TGCGCCAGCAGCTTGGTCACAGGGGTAAACACTGAAGCTTTCTTT.

The CDR3 spells CASSRGSNQPQHF. Written as DNA, the CDR3 is TGTGCCAGCAGCCGGGGGAGCAATCAGCCCCAGCATTTT. The V gene is TRBV27, the J gene TRBJ1-5; maybe TRBD1 (5 bases). The germline gives CDR1 MNHEY, CDR2 SMNVEV (reference sequence). Trimming removed 6 bases at V and 1 base at J, with 7 bases between. The CDR3 is 13 amino acids.

V gene TRBV6-1 combines with J gene TRBJ1-5; D is unclear. In germline, CDR1 is MNHNS, CDR2 SASEGT. The CDR3 has 15 amino acids. V lost 0 bases and J lost 7, with 13 bases in between. The CDR3 DNA follows: TGTGCCAGCAGTGAAGCGGGTGGGTTAAGGCAGCCCCAGCATTTT. It is translated as CASSEAGGLRQPQHF.

This chain links TRBV6-1 with TRBJ1-5, with no clear D. The CDR3 is 17 amino acids. Per the germline V gene, CDR1 is MNHNS and CDR2 is SASEGT. V lost 1 base and J lost 5, with 18 bases in between. The DNA for the CDR3 is TGTGCCAGCAGTGAAGGCCTATGGGAGTCATCCTATCAGCCCCAGCATTTT. Translated: CASSEGLWESSYQPQHF.

In this sample, this clone turned up once. CDR3 sequence reads: CASSLDSPGGYQETQYF. CDR3 coding DNA: TGTGCCAGCAGCTTAGATTCTCCGGGGGGGTACCAAGAGACCCAGTACTTC. This chain links TRBV11-2 with TRBJ2-5, with 8 nucleotides matching TRBD2. The V segment lost 0 bases and the J segment 0 bases; nucleotides outside the gene matches: 6. Germline CDR1 reads SGHAT; CDR2 reads FQNNGV. This CDR3 has 17 residues.

This chain links TRBV5-1 with TRBJ2-2; D might be TRBD2 (6 bases). V dropped 4 bases and J dropped 4 bases, with 17 bases sitting between them. The length of the CDR3 is 16 residues. CDR1 and CDR2 (germline): SGHRS, YFSETQ. The CDR3 here is CASSPRLLAGTGELFF. CDR3 sequence (DNA): TGCGCCAGCAGCCCCCGCCTACTAGCAGGCACCGGGGAGCTGTTTTTT.

This clone was seen once. CDR3 nucleotides: TGTGCCAGCAGCCCGGGCGGGGCAGGTCTATACAATGAGCAGTTCTTC. The encoded protein is CASSPGGAGLYNEQFF. The chain recombines TRBV11-2 with TRBJ2-1, with D perhaps TRBD2 (6 bases). The CDR3 extends over 16 amino acids. Germline V CDR1 and CDR2: SGHAT, FQNNGV. The ends were cut back, 5 bases at V and 4 bases at J, with 18 bases in the middle.

The chain carries TRBV9 and TRBJ1-5; TRBD1 might be the D (5 bases). Germline assignment: CDR1 SGDLS and CDR2 YYNGEE. The CDR3 has 15 amino acids. Trimming cost V 4 bases and J 0 bases, with 11 bases left between them. CDR3 DNA: TGTGCCAGCAGCCCGGGCGGGGGTAGCAATCAGCCCCAGCATTTT. Translating it yields CASSPGGGSNQPQHF.

The rearrangement links TRBV9 to TRBJ1-1, with TRBD1 as a possible D gene (5 bases). CDR1 is SGDLS and CDR2 is YYNGEE in the germline V gene. V was pared by 3 bases and J by 1 base, with 7 bases between. The CDR3 is 13 residues long. The CDR3 nucleotides read TGTGCCAGCAGCGCCCAGGGGAACACTGAAGCTTTCTTT. As protein: CASSAQGNTEAFF.

This chain joins TRBV7-9 and TRBJ1-1, with unresolved D. Trimming took off 2 bases at V and 1 base at J, with 8 bases between the two ends. The CDR3 consists of 14 residues. Per the germline V gene, CDR1 is SEHNR and CDR2 is FQNEAQ (reference sequence). The DNA of the CDR3 is TGTGCCAGCAGCTTATTCGGCAAGAACACTGAAGCTTTCTTT. This codes for CASSLFGKNTEAFF.

The CDR3 here is CASSLIQGADTEAFF. CDR3 coding DNA: TGTGCCAGCAGCTTAATTCAGGGGGCGGACACTGAAGCTTTCTTT. This chain connects TRBV7-9 to TRBJ1-1; TRBD1 aligns across 8 bases. CDR1 is SEHNR, CDR2 FQNEAQ, per germline (reference sequence). This CDR3 is 15 amino acids long. V shed 2 bases and J 3 bases; nucleotides not matched to a gene: 5.

The chain employs TRBV2 and TRBJ1-2, with D uncertain. This CDR3 comprises 13 residues. The germline CDR1 and CDR2 sequences are SNHLY and FYNNEI. The germline V and J ends were trimmed by 7 bases and 7 bases, with 16 bases remaining between them. The CDR3, as DNA: TGTGCCAGCACCAAGCTAGGGTCGGGTGGCTACACCTTC. This encodes CASTKLGSGGYTF.

The chain has TRBV2 and TRBJ1-2, with D perhaps matching TRBD1 (6 bases). CDR1 is SNHLY, CDR2 FYNNEI, per germline. Between the trimmed V and J ends, which lost 3 bases and 4 bases, there was a span of 18 bases. This CDR3 contains 16 residues. The CDR3 region has the DNA TGTGCCAGCAGTGACGACCGGGACACGCCGACCTATGGCTACACCTTC. The encoded protein is CASSDDRDTPTYGYTF. The complete variable domain, with remaining parts taken from reference TRBV2 and TRBJ1-2, reads EPEVTQTPSHQVTQMGQEVILRCVPISNHLYFYWYRQILGQKVEFLVSFYNNEISEKSEIFDDQFSVERPDGSNFTLKIRSTKLEDSAMYFCASSDDRDTPTYGYTFGSGTRLTVV.

V and J are TRBV19 and TRBJ2-1; 9 positions agree with TRBD2. V shed 3 bases and J 2 bases; nucleotides not matched to a gene: 2. CDR3 length: 15 amino acids. CDR1 LNHDA and CDR2 SQIVND come from the germline V gene (reference sequence). CDR3 region: CASSMAGGAYNEQFF. DNA for the CDR3: TGTGCCAGTAGTATGGCGGGGGGGGCCTACAATGAGCAGTTCTTC.

This sequence joins TRBV7-9 and TRBJ1-3; D is possibly TRBD1 (6 bases). The germline CDR1 and CDR2 sequences are SEHNR and FQNEAQ (reference sequence). The CDR3 consists of 14 residues. Trimming pared 4 bases from V and 5 bases from J, leaving 12 bases between. CDR3 sequence reads: CASSSGVGRNTIYF. In DNA, the CDR3 is TGTGCCAGCAGCTCAGGGGTTGGTAGAAACACCATATATTTT. Full variable domain (outside the CDR3, taken from reference TRBV7-9 and TRBJ1-3): DTGVSQNPRHKITKRGQNVTFRCDPISEHNRLYWYRQTLGQGPEFLTYFQNEAQLEKSRLLSDRFSAERPKGSFSTLEIQRTEQGDSAMYLCASSSGVGRNTIYFGEGSWLTVV.

This clone was observed a handful of times. The J gene is TRBJ1-5, the V gene TRBV29-1; no clear D. The CDR3 consists of 13 residues. Germline CDR1 is SQVTM and CDR2 is ANQGSEA. The V and J ends lost 4 bases and 4 bases respectively, with 11 bases between them. CDR3: CSVATGPNQPQHF. The DNA for the CDR3 is TGCAGCGTTGCTACGGGCCCTAATCAGCCCCAGCATTTT.

This sequence joins TRBV5-4 and TRBJ2-2, with unresolved D. Per the germline V gene, CDR1 is SGHNT and CDR2 is YYREEE (reference sequence). V was pared by 0 bases and J by 1 base, with 10 bases between. The CDR3 covers 16 residues. The CDR3 sequence: CASSLGVAWNTGELFF. Written as DNA, the CDR3 is TGTGCCAGCAGCTTGGGGGTAGCCTGGAACACCGGGGAGCTGTTTTTT.

The gene calls are TRBV6-2 or TRBV6-3 and TRBJ2-5; TRBD1 matches at 8 bases. The CDR3 length is 14 residues. With 6 bases clipped from V and 3 bases from J, the junction kept 6 bases outside the gene matches. From germline, CDR1 is MNHEY and CDR2 SVGEGT. The CDR3 loop reads CASSSDRGEETQYF. Here the CDR3 DNA reads TGTGCCAGCAGCAGTGACAGGGGAGAAGAGACCCAGTACTTC.